This T cell receptor beta chain was sequenced in a study of cytomegalovirus exposure and HLA in healthy donors (dated by TCRdb to 2015 to 2018). Background on the whole study: An earlier analysis of roughly 500 of the donors reported approximately 260 Gb of sequence data and 95 million to 140 million unique TCR beta sequences obtained from about 200 million T cells. Class I and class II HLA loci were covered by the typing at four-digit resolution. An earlier analysis of around 540 of the donors applied high-throughput TCR beta sequencing to assess whether each TCR beta V gene segment acted as functional or pseudogenic. Donor age, sex, ethnicity and CMV serostatus were compiled alongside the repertoire data. The study used immunosequencing to profile the T cell repertoires of several hundred subjects and linked those repertoires to cytomegalovirus serostatus. A later analysis re-analyzed previously published TCR beta repertoires from hundreds of donors and added high-resolution HLA genotyping to study TCR occurrence patterns. Every discovery cohort repertoire had been produced on one sequencing platform. An early release that covered 640 HLA-typed donors contained around 300 gigabases of sequencing data and tens of millions of unique TCR sequences. Four or five DR-DQ haplotypes were handled as single units for association and clustering, since linkage in the cohort was strong. Among around 400 genotyped donors of the cohort, an average of around 240,000 unique TCR beta nucleotide sequences were sequenced per donor, roughly 20% of them non-productive. The later analysis used no new phenotypic data to find candidate immune exposures, relying instead on TCR beta sequences and their occurrence across donors. Typing coverage varied by locus: roughly 629-630 donors for A, B, C, DRB1 and DQB1; roughly 510 for DQA1; over 600 for DPA1; 400 to 480 for DPB1. A later genetic analysis took genome-wide SNP genotypes for about 55% of the 666 donors and used that subset as a discovery cohort. High-throughput TCR immunosequencing, statistical association of individual TCRs with disease status, and machine learning were combined to predict cytomegalovirus infection status. The aim of the study was to test whether cataloging public T cell receptors could identify signatures of past pathogen exposure. Of the roughly 400 genotyped donors, around 81% fell in the genetic ancestry cluster associated with self-reported Caucasian donors. Besides the first cohort of 666 subjects, a separate validation cohort made up of some 110 different subjects was used. On the study overall, not on this receptor specifically: A further reported finding was that TCR beta sequences accurately predicted the HLA-A and HLA-B alleles for most subjects in the first cohort. According to a later analysis, TCR association rates differed among HLA loci, with DRB1 alleles showing the most associated TCRs and HLA-C alleles showing the fewest. A later analysis found that HLA-associated TCR beta chains were more clonally expanded and had lower generation probabilities than equally common non-associated chains. Linkage disequilibrium might explain the correlated functional status among segregating V segments, but an unknown experimental factor could not be excluded. Because HLA typing was missing for some donors at each locus, association tests included only the typed subset. The earlier analysis of fewer than 750 of the donors excluded roughly 17 rarely observed V segments, including chromosome 9 orphons, because counts were too low. When HLA alleles, especially DR and DQ, strongly co-occurred, attributing TCR associations to individual alleles was difficult. The 87-base-pair reads could not distinguish some IMGT-functional V segments, including TRBV6-2 and TRBV6-3, so those segments were excluded. A cluster of highly shared sequence variants was judged likely to represent a technical artifact of the sequencing pipeline. A later analysis reported that several top co-occurrence clusters appeared linked to parvovirus B19, influenza, CMV and Epstein-Barr virus. According to the authors, the approach could potentially be generalized to other disease states and immunological phenotypes. This cohort had only TCR beta chains sequenced, and the lack of alpha or paired-chain data limited which features could be detected. A later analysis found that most CMV-associated TCR beta chains appeared HLA-restricted, with HLA associations seemingly driven largely by CMV exposure. In an earlier analysis of 500 to 650 of the donors, most TCR beta V segments appeared in productive rearrangements about 87% or about 30% of the time, broadly matching IMGT annotations. A later genetic analysis reported fewer N-insertions in productive TCRs among donors in an Asian-associated ancestry cluster than the approximately 700-donor mean. Across donors, most TCR sequences were observed very rarely, whereas some public TCRs were present in many individuals. A total of 164 TCR beta chains were listed by the study as associated with cytomegalovirus. Sequencing depth was assumed to be roughly uniform across donors in the presence/absence analyses, though that assumption may not hold. In a later analysis, around 15,000 TCR beta sequences were associated with specific HLA alleles at a false discovery rate of 0.05. In vitro tests confirmed that a few of the cytomegalovirus-associated TCR beta chains recognize cytomegalovirus antigens. The only immune exposure information available for the cohort was CMV serostatus. A later genetic analysis associated a missense DCLRE1C variant with V-gene and J-gene trimming of TCR beta chains, and an independent cohort replicated the association. In both the original and validation cohorts, the classifier was reported to diagnose cytomegalovirus status with high specificity and sensitivity.

Trimming leaves V shorter by 5 bases and J shorter by 8 bases, with the junction holding 5 bases beyond the gene matches. CDR1 and CDR2 were assigned from the germline V gene as MNHNS and SASEGT. The CDR3 starts with the cysteine, ends with the phenylalanine, and has 13 residues. Only CDR3 DNA remains: 39 bases, in frame from the first base. With regard to this clone: Its antigen remains undetermined. The sample holds no much larger clone one base away, and base qualities are not on file.

Library method: the immunoSEQ multiplex PCR assay. The multiplex PCR relied on a mix of 60 forward primers for TCR Vbeta segments and 13 reverse primers for TCR Jbeta segments. The CDR3 region of rearranged TCR beta genes was amplified from genomic DNA by a multiplex PCR assay. On the Illumina HiSeq System, the amplified TCR beta libraries were sequenced as 87-base-pair reads. The paper's data handling went like this. A later analysis tallied approximately 87 million unique TCR beta chains across the approximately 670 repertoires, and approximately 11 million of those chains were shared by two or more donors. Raw reads were error-corrected and collapsed into unique sequences with a nearest-neighbor algorithm that merged closely related sequences to remove PCR and sequencing errors. Alignment of CDR3 sequences to IMGT reference sequences was used to assign V, D and J gene segments. Each retained sequence needed at least a six-nucleotide match to both a V gene segment and a J gene segment. Rearrangements were called productive when the CDR3 lacked stop codons and stayed in frame with V and J; all others were non-productive. CDR3 was defined according to IMGT convention as the region running from the second conserved V-encoded cysteine to the conserved J-encoded phenylalanine. In an earlier analysis of roughly 610 of the donors, sequences lacking an unambiguous match to a single V gene segment were excluded. In an earlier analysis of several hundred of the donors, a V segment was called functional when productive rearrangements were above 56.7%, and segregating when the standard deviation between donors exceeded 5%. A statistical classification framework was developed to diagnose cytomegalovirus status using the catalog of TCR beta chain sequences. A later analysis assigned V and J genes by comparing TCR nucleotide sequences with IMGT/GENE-DB human TR gene sequences. The TCRdist pipeline was used in a later analysis to assign CDR3 sequences and most-parsimonious VDJ recombination scenarios. A later analysis defined each TCR beta chain by its CDR3 amino acid sequence plus V-gene family, and excluded reads lacking a unique V-gene family. In a later analysis, 500 to 700 highly shared, low-generation-probability nucleotide sequences were removed to address suspected cross-contamination and a sequencing artifact. For each public chain, a later analysis derived a clonal expansion index from normalized ranks of inferred template counts within each repertoire. In a later analysis, generation probabilities were computed using a VDJ recombination model fitted to out-of-frame rearrangements, and the results were checked against IGoR. A later analysis scored TCR-TCR, TCR-HLA and TCR-CMV co-occurrence with hypergeometric tests, applying a repertoire-size bias correction to TCR pairs. To estimate false discovery rates, a later analysis permuted the HLA or CMV assignments 20 times. In a later analysis, co-occurring TCRs were grouped using DBSCAN, and TCRdist sequence similarity was added for clustering within HLA-allele-positive subsets. Repertoires with fewer than 30,000 or more than 120,000 public chains were left out of co-occurrence clustering, as were five repertoires with anomalous nucleotide sharing. TCRdb took over this immuneACCESS table, retaining in-frame rearrangements with V and J assigned. Such tables are incomplete; in checked studies, under half of the missing clones stem from an unresolved V gene, and the remainder is unexplained. The DNA was the basis for D and trimming; V, J and clone size are from that table. Within this sample are 75,000 to 90,000 clones, with around 68% of them counted one time only. Clones ranked in the top ten supply 14% to 15% of the sample.

The cohort was made up of several hundred healthy bone marrow donors. At the time of sampling, every cohort member was nominally healthy, though immune exposures that went unrecorded were likely present. The donor tested CMV seropositive, placing the donor among the roughly 270 seropositive members of the cohort. Each donor provided a peripheral blood sample, and peripheral blood mononuclear cells were used for TCR beta sequencing. Genomic DNA was extracted from the blood cell samples with the Qiagen DNeasy Blood Extraction Kit. The TCR originated in a woman aged 40 to 50 in good health and CMV-seropositive. The chain is assembled from TRBV6-1 and TRBJ1-4, with 7 central nucleotides matching TRBD1. Sequencing was performed on PBMCs. The CDR3 has the sequence CASSTYRGEKLFF. The sequenced DNA is TGTGCCAGCAGTACCTACAGGGGCGAAAAACTGTTTTTT.